The present T cell receptor (beta chain) was sequenced within a study of graft-versus-host responses after intestinal transplantation. Turning to the study itself: Among the recipients, transplants were multivisceral, liver-intestinal, or isolated intestinal. Anti-thymocyte globulin induction preceded roughly 3 years of tacrolimus and steroid maintenance in all recipients.

Findings of the study overall: Circulating GvH clones peaking coincided with falling HvG clones soon after transplant.

Regarding this clone: Its specificity is unknown.

Data came from immunoSEQ multiplex PCR; TCRdb stores just in-frame clones and leaves some out. Seen here are 85,000 to 90,000 clones, 90% observed once, and the top ten hold nearly 0.11%. Trimming took 1 base from V and 5 from J; bases not matched to a gene: 10. Germline assignment: CDR1 SGHRS and CDR2 YFSETQ. The CDR3 spans 17 residues. The sequence was collected from a human donor who received an intestinal transplant. The genes are TRBV5-1 and TRBJ2-3, with TRBD2 matching 10 bases. This specimen was unstimulated CD4+ T cells sorted from spleen or lymph node cells, taken before intestinal transplant. The CDR3 reads CASSLTERGGQRDTQYF. CDR3 in DNA: TGCGCCAGCAGCTTGACGGAGCGGGGGGGCCAAAGAGATACGCAGTATTTT.